The 22 T cell receptor beta chains below all came from one sample that was sequenced in a study of cytomegalovirus exposure and HLA in healthy donors. PCR employed 60 Vbeta and 13 Jbeta primers. Data came from immunoSEQ multiplex PCR; TCRdb stores just in-frame clones and leaves some out. The data show roughly 190,000 clones, with roughly 79% seen just once and approximately 2% held by the top ten. Sequenced: PBMCs. The receptors here all came from a woman younger than 45 in good health and CMV-seropositive.

The V call is TRBV5-1, the J call TRBJ2-7; 9 positions match TRBD1. This CDR3 has 16 residues. CDR1 is SGHRS, CDR2 YFSETQ, per germline. Trimming at V came to 2 bases and at J to 4 bases, leaving 10 bases not matched to a gene. CDR3 residues: CASSFSPGQGSYEQYF. CDR3 bases: TGCGCCAGCAGCTTCTCGCCCGGACAGGGGAGTTACGAGCAGTACTTC.

This clone came up once. The chain joins TRBV4-3 to TRBJ2-7; TRBD2 aligns across 9 bases. J gave up 2 bases and V 1 base, and 6 bases lay outside the gene matches. The length of the CDR3 is 16 residues. CDR1 LGHNA and CDR2 YSLEER come from the germline V gene. CDR3 residues: CASSQVQAGGPYEQYF. In DNA, the CDR3 is TGCGCCAGCAGCCAAGTCCAAGCGGGAGGACCCTACGAGCAGTACTTC.

The chain employs TRBV7-2 and TRBJ2-5; tentative D call: TRBD2 (5 bases). The J call is uncertain, as TRBJ2-7 better fits the DNA end. This CDR3 contains 15 residues. Per germline, CDR1 SGHTA and CDR2 FQGNSA. The CDR3: CASSSVALGPYEQYF. In nucleotides, the CDR3 is TGTGCCAGCAGCTCAGTAGCGCTCGGCCCCTACGAGCAGTACTTC.

The chain joins TRBV19 to TRBJ1-1; 9 bases agree with TRBD1. The V segment lost 3 bases and the J segment 10 bases; nucleotides outside the gene matches: 3. Germline loops: CDR1 LNHDA, CDR2 SQIVND (reference sequence). This CDR3 contains 12 residues. The DNA of the CDR3 is TGTGCCAGTAGTATTTTGGGACAGGGAGCTTTCTTT. It translates to CASSILGQGAFF.

V is TRBV19 and J is TRBJ2-3; D is unresolved. The CDR3 has 14 residues. Looked up from germline, CDR1 is LNHDA and CDR2 is SQIVND (reference sequence). V lost 5 bases and J lost 6, with 15 bases in between. In nucleotides, the CDR3 is TGTGCCAGTAGTTTGAGGCTAGGCGGCGATACGCAGTATTTT. Its protein is CASSLRLGGDTQYF.

The CDR3, as DNA: TGTGCCAGCGCCACCGACCGCGGGACAGGTTATGGCTACACCTTC. It is translated as CASATDRGTGYGYTF. This rearrangement joins TRBV27 to TRBJ1-2; 8 bases are shared with TRBD1. This CDR3 has 15 residues. The J segment lost 5 bases and the V segment lost 8 bases, leaving 13 bases of the junction unmatched. Germline assignment: CDR1 MNHEY and CDR2 SMNVEV (reference sequence).

The chain joins TRBV9 to TRBJ1-1; the D gene is possibly TRBD1 (5 bases). Per germline, CDR1 SGDLS and CDR2 YYNGEE. The CDR3 loop spans 15 amino acids. With 1 base removed from V and 5 bases from J, the gap between germline ends came to 15 bases. This CDR3 reads CASSVLGGAGTEAFF. For the CDR3, the DNA is TGTGCCAGCAGCGTACTGGGCGGGGCGGGAACTGAAGCTTTCTTT.

The genes are TRBV6-1 and TRBJ1-1; no definite D call. CDR3 length equals 12 residues. CDR1 is MNHNS, CDR2 SASEGT, per germline. V lost 0 bases, J lost 11 bases, and 10 bases lay in between. The CDR3, as DNA: TGTGCCAGCAGTGAAGCCTCGAGCGGTGCTTTCTTT. This encodes CASSEASSGAFF.

This chain connects TRBV15 to TRBJ1-1; tentative D call: TRBD1 (6 bases). CDR1 LNHNV and CDR2 YYDKDF come from the germline V gene (reference sequence). V was shortened by 5 bases and J by 4 bases, with 17 bases between the two germline ends. This CDR3 spans 15 amino acids. The CDR3 here is CATSLRGGVGTEAFF. The CDR3 nucleotides are TGTGCCACCAGCCTTAGAGGGGGAGTGGGCACTGAAGCTTTCTTT.

The chain is built from TRBV7-6 and TRBJ2-4; 7 nucleotides match TRBD2. V lost 4 bases and J lost 0; bases outside the gene matches: 6. The CDR3 contains 16 residues. From germline, CDR1 is SGHVS and CDR2 FNYEAQ. The CDR3, as DNA: TGTGCCAGCAGCTCAAGTCGGGGGGTAGCCAAAAACATTCAGTACTTC. Its protein product is CASSSSRGVAKNIQYF. Using reference TRBV7-6 and TRBJ2-4 for the parts outside the CDR3, the full variable domain is GAGVSQSPRYKVTKRGQDVALRCDPISGHVSLYWYRQALGQGPEFLTYFNYEAQQDKSGLPNDRFSAERPEGSISTLTIQRTEQRDSAMYRCASSSSRGVAKNIQYFGAGTRLSVL.

The chain uses TRBV30 and TRBJ1-5; D gene uncertain. Germline CDR1 GTSNPN, CDR2 SVGIG (reference sequence). V lost 0 bases, J lost 1 base, and 16 bases lay in between. This CDR3 spans 17 amino acids. The CDR3 region has the DNA TGTGCCTGGAGTGTAGGTCGACGGGCGGGGAGCAATCAGCCCCAGCATTTT. Translated: CAWSVGRRAGSNQPQHF.

The V call is TRBV5-1, the J call TRBJ2-7; D remains unclear. V lost 2 bases and J lost 2, with 11 bases in between. Germline lookup yields CDR1 SGHRS and CDR2 YFSETQ. The CDR3 consists of 14 residues. CDR3 sequence (DNA): TGCGCCAGCAGCTTTAATATGGGCCCCTACGAGCAGTACTTC. Its translation: CASSFNMGPYEQYF.

This clone appeared a few times. The chain recombines TRBV29-1 with TRBJ1-1, with 8 nucleotides matching TRBD1. The trim removed 4 bases at V and 3 bases at J, leaving 7 bases unmatched. The CDR3 sequence is 14 residues long. The germline V gene encodes CDR1 SQVTM and CDR2 ANQGSEA. For the CDR3, the DNA is TGCAGCGTTGCGGCAGGGGGCGTCTACACTGAAGCTTTCTTT. Its translation: CSVAAGGVYTEAFF.

Notes on this clone: Other DNA sequences in this specimen translate into the identical CDR3. The chain carries TRBV5-4 and TRBJ1-2; D not resolved. V was clipped by 0 bases and J by 5 bases, with 11 bases between them. The CDR3 is 14 residues long. The germline V gene has CDR1 SGHNT and CDR2 YYREEE (reference sequence). The CDR3 is CASSLAGTGYGYTF. The CDR3 nucleotides are TGTGCCAGCAGCTTGGCGGGCACGGGATATGGCTACACCTTC.

The count of this clone is one. The chain carries TRBV5-1 and TRBJ1-3; 7 bases map to TRBD1. V lost 0 bases, J lost 2 bases, and 8 bases stayed unmatched. Germline values: CDR1 SGHRS, CDR2 YFSETQ. The CDR3 consists of 17 residues. CDR3 amino acids: CASSLGQGTFTGNTIYF. The DNA for the CDR3 is TGCGCCAGCAGCTTGGGACAGGGAACTTTTACTGGAAACACCATATATTTT.

V gene TRBV19 combines with J gene TRBJ2-2, with 7 bases identical to TRBD1. Germline CDR1 reads LNHDA; CDR2 reads SQIVND (reference sequence). Losses at the gene ends were 8 bases for V and 2 bases for J; bases not matched to a gene: 5. CDR3 length: 14 residues. Here the CDR3 reads CASHYRGNTGELFF. CDR3 nucleotides: TGTGCCAGTCATTACAGGGGTAACACCGGGGAGCTGTTTTTT.

V is TRBV5-1 and J is TRBJ2-4, with a tentative D call TRBD2 (6 bases). The CDR3 covers 17 residues. CDR1 and CDR2 (germline): SGHRS, YFSETQ. Deletions cut 0 bases from V and 1 base from J, with 14 bases between. The CDR3, as DNA: TGCGCCAGCAGCTTGGTGATGGAGGGGTGGGCCAAAAACATTCAGTACTTC. It translates to CASSLVMEGWAKNIQYF.

A few counts support this clone. The chain uses TRBV28 and TRBJ2-1; 10 positions agree with TRBD1. In germline, CDR1 is MDHEN, CDR2 SYDVKM. The V and J ends lost 6 bases and 2 bases, in that order; junction bases with no gene match: 7. This CDR3 is 16 amino acids long. CDR3 nucleotide sequence: TGTGCCAGCAGAGGGGACAGGGGCGCCACCTACAATGAGCAGTTCTTC. Amino acids: CASRGDRGATYNEQFF.

The rearrangement joins TRBV7-8 to TRBJ1-2, with D hard to call. The CDR3 sequence is 14 residues long. Germline-derived CDR1 and CDR2 are SGHVS and FQNEAQ. Trimming pared 0 bases from V and 2 bases from J, leaving 7 bases between. The CDR3 DNA reads TGTGCCAGCAGCTTAGCGGCCTGGAACTATGGCTACACCTTC. It codes for CASSLAAWNYGYTF.

This chain connects TRBV7-2 to TRBJ2-1; TRBD2 agrees at 8 bases. J gave up 12 bases and V 0 bases, and 7 bases lay outside the gene matches. The germline CDR1 and CDR2 sequences are SGHTA and FQGNSA. This CDR3 has 14 residues. The CDR3 region has the DNA TGTGCCAGCAGCTTAGCGTCTATTAGCGGGACGCAGTTCTTC. Residues: CASSLASISGTQFF.

The rearrangement links TRBV5-6 to TRBJ1-1; TRBD1 matches 12 bases. The trim removed 5 bases at V and 1 base at J, leaving 12 bases unmatched. The V gene's germline CDR1 is SGHDT and CDR2 YYEEEE. The CDR3 covers 18 residues. CDR3 nucleotide sequence: TGTGCCAGCAGTGCGACCGGGACAGGGGGCGGGTGGAACACTGAAGCTTTCTTT. Protein: CASSATGTGGGWNTEAFF.

This rearrangement joins TRBV7-8 to TRBJ2-7; maybe TRBD2 (6 bases). Trimming shortened V by 1 base and J by 6 bases, and 10 bases separated the two germline ends. Germline values: CDR1 SGHVS, CDR2 FQNEAQ. The CDR3 runs to 13 residues. For the CDR3, the DNA is TGTGCCAGCAGCTTAGTATTCGGGGGCGAGCAGTACTTC. Protein: CASSLVFGGEQYF.